Presented here are 8 T cell receptor beta chains from one specimen sequenced in a study of cytomegalovirus exposure and HLA in healthy donors. The PCR had 60 Vbeta and 13 Jbeta primers. Libraries were prepared by immunoSEQ multiplex PCR; TCRdb keeps only in-frame clonotypes and omits some of them. The sample gives roughly 150,000 clones, roughly 70% of which show up once; 3% is in the top ten. The sequencing sample was made of PBMCs. These receptors were obtained from a woman between 45 and 65 years old in good health and CMV-seropositive.

V and J are TRBV11-1 and TRBJ1-1; tentative D call: TRBD1 (5 bases). Trimming took 5 bases from V and 5 from J, leaving 18 bases between them. Germline lookup yields CDR1 SGHAT and CDR2 FQDESV (reference sequence). CDR3 length: 15 amino acids. The chain's CDR3 is CASSPRGFGGTEAFF. DNA for the CDR3: TGTGCCAGCAGCCCGCGGGGATTCGGGGGTACTGAAGCTTTCTTT.

V usage is TRBV6-1 and J usage is TRBJ2-7, with unresolved D. Germline V gene lookup returns CDR1 MNHNS and CDR2 SASEGT. With 7 bases removed from V and 4 bases from J, the gap between germline ends came to 11 bases. The CDR3 covers 12 residues. CDR3 region: CASTRSVYEQYF. CDR3 sequence (DNA): TGTGCCAGCACTCGATCAGTATACGAGCAGTACTTC.

The chain uses TRBV5-1 and TRBJ2-7, with D possibly matching TRBD1 (6 bases). V lost 0 bases and J lost 4, with 14 bases in between. CDR3 length: 15 amino acids. Germline V gives CDR1 SGHRS, CDR2 YFSETQ. This CDR3 reads CASSLEWDTKYEQYF. The CDR3 DNA is TGCGCCAGCAGCTTGGAATGGGACACCAAATACGAGCAGTACTTC.

V is TRBV7-8 and J is TRBJ1-1; TRBD1 matches at 9 bases. Germline V CDR1 and CDR2: SGHVS, FQNEAQ. V was clipped by 3 bases and J by 1 base; unmatched bases: 3. The CDR3 has 15 amino acids. For the CDR3, the DNA is TGTGCCAGCAGCTTCTCGGGACAGGGGAACACTGAAGCTTTCTTT. This codes for CASSFSGQGNTEAFF.

The V call is TRBV30, the J call TRBJ1-2, with TRBD1 identical over 9 bases. J gave up 4 bases and V 2 bases, and 8 bases lay outside the gene matches. Germline V gives CDR1 GTSNPN, CDR2 SVGIG (reference sequence). The CDR3 consists of 15 residues. The CDR3 protein is CAWSTGQGRAYGYTF. DNA of the CDR3: TGTGCCTGGAGTACCGGACAGGGGAGGGCCTATGGCTACACCTTC. Full variable domain (rest looked up from reference TRBV30 and TRBJ1-2): SQTIHQWPATLVQPVGSPLSLECTVEGTSNPNLYWYRQAAGRGLQLLFYSVGIGQISSEVPQNLSASRPQDRQFILSSKKLLLSDSGFYLCAWSTGQGRAYGYTFGSGTRLTVV.

The chain uses TRBV5-1 and TRBJ1-2; 10 bases map to TRBD1. The CDR3 has 15 amino acids. V lost 4 bases, J lost 8 bases, and 11 bases stayed unmatched. Germline V gene lookup returns CDR1 SGHRS and CDR2 YFSETQ. The CDR3, as DNA: TGCGCCAGCAGCACCACCGGGACAGGGGCACGGGGCTACACCTTC. Residues: CASSTTGTGARGYTF.

This chain joins TRBV5-1 and TRBJ2-7; possibly TRBD2 for D (5 bases). V was cut by 4 bases and J by 3 bases, with 11 bases left in between. The germline CDR1 and CDR2 sequences are SGHRS and YFSETQ. CDR3 length: 13 amino acids. Here the CDR3 reads CASSRELYYEQYF. As DNA, the CDR3 is TGCGCCAGCAGCCGGGAACTCTACTACGAGCAGTACTTC.

The chain couples TRBV6-1 to TRBJ1-5; possibly TRBD1 for D (6 bases). Germline V gives CDR1 MNHNS, CDR2 SASEGT. The CDR3 extends over 14 amino acids. With 6 bases removed from V and 6 bases from J, the gap between germline ends came to 15 bases. The CDR3 loop reads CASRGGAGFQPQHF. The CDR3 DNA reads as TGTGCCAGCAGAGGGGGGGCCGGGTTTCAGCCCCAGCATTTT.